The 24 T cell receptor beta chains given below trace back to one sample, sequenced in a study of shared clonotypes between healthy human individuals. The data were produced by immunoSEQ multiplex PCR, yet TCRdb's version contains in-frame clones alone and is incomplete. Of about 2.4 million clones detected, over 85% appear once; the ten largest clones hold roughly 0.36%. Sequences were obtained from naive CD4+ T cells from PBMCs. Subset defined: CD45RA+ positively selected. These receptors came from a man aged 18 to 29 in good health. Some clones in this sample may be carry-over from other donors' samples.

The chain links TRBV9 to TRBJ2-2; D call uncertain. V dropped 3 bases and J dropped 4 bases, with 10 bases sitting between them. CDR1 is SGDLS, CDR2 YYNGEE, per germline. The CDR3 runs 14 residues. CDR3 protein: CASSAVTSTGELFF. In DNA, the CDR3 is TGTGCCAGCAGCGCCGTGACTTCCACCGGGGAGCTGTTTTTT. Filled out from reference TRBV9 and TRBJ2-2, the complete variable domain reads DSGVTQTPKHLITATGQRVTLRCSPRSGDLSVYWYQQSLDQGLQFLIQYYNGEERAKGNILERFSAQQFPDLHSELNLSSLELGDSALYFCASSAVTSTGELFFGEGSRLTVL.

A word on this clone: The same CDR3 is also encoded by other DNA sequences in this sample. The chain links TRBV28 to TRBJ1-4, with D tentatively TRBD1 (5 bases). Germline assignment: CDR1 MDHEN and CDR2 SYDVKM. The CDR3 is made up of 14 amino acids. V lost 2 bases and J 7 bases, leaving 11 bases between the germline ends. In nucleotides, the CDR3 is TGTGCCAGCAGTTTAGGACCGAGGGGTGAAAAACTGTTTTTT. Translating gives CASSLGPRGEKLFF.

The chain carries TRBV7-2 and TRBJ2-3; D is ambiguous. Trimming cost V 5 bases and J 0 bases, with 21 bases left between them. The germline V gene has CDR1 SGHTA and CDR2 FQGNSA. This CDR3 is built from 18 residues. CDR3 protein: CASSSIRSASPSTDTQYF. CDR3 DNA: TGTGCCAGCAGCAGCATTCGGTCGGCTTCCCCTAGCACAGATACGCAGTATTTT.

The rearrangement links TRBV7-2 to TRBJ1-3; no reliable D call. This CDR3 region has 14 residues. Per germline, CDR1 SGHTA and CDR2 FQGNSA. Trimming pared 1 base from V and 4 bases from J, leaving 8 bases between. The CDR3 DNA reads as TGTGCCAGCAGCTTAGGAGGGAAAGGAAACACCATATATTTT. Protein product: CASSLGGKGNTIYF. Combining the CDR3 with reference TRBV7-2 and TRBJ1-3 gives the whole variable domain GAGVSQSPSNKVTEKGKDVELRCDPISGHTALYWYRQSLGQGLEFLIYFQGNSAPDKSGLPSDRFSAERTGGSVSTLTIQRTQQEDSAVYLCASSLGGKGNTIYFGEGSWLTVV.

The rearrangement joins TRBV9 to TRBJ1-3; 9 bases are shared with TRBD1. The CDR3 loop spans 16 amino acids. Per germline, CDR1 SGDLS and CDR2 YYNGEE. V lost 2 bases to trimming and J lost 6 bases; unmatched junction nucleotides: 9. DNA of the CDR3: TGTGCCAGCAGCGTGACTACAGGGGGCGTTGCAAACACCATATATTTT. Encoded protein: CASSVTTGGVANTIYF.

The chain carries TRBV27 and TRBJ2-7, with TRBD2 matching 10 bases. CDR3 size: 15 residues. Per germline, CDR1 MNHEY and CDR2 SMNVEV (reference sequence). V dropped 2 bases and J dropped 6; count of bases not matched to a gene: 7. The CDR3 reads CASSLGLAGAGEQYF. The CDR3 DNA reads as TGTGCCAGCAGTTTAGGGCTAGCGGGAGCAGGCGAGCAGTACTTC.

The chain joins TRBV5-1 to TRBJ2-3; D tentatively reads TRBD1 or TRBD2 (5 bases each). The CDR3 loop spans 18 amino acids. Germline loops: CDR1 SGHRS, CDR2 YFSETQ. Trimming took 3 bases from V and 3 from J, leaving 23 bases between them. The CDR3, as DNA: TGCGCCAGCAGCTCTGGACACCCCGCGAGTTGGAGGACAGATACGCAGTATTTT. This translates into CASSSGHPASWRTDTQYF.

The gene calls are TRBV6-1 and TRBJ1-3; D ambiguous. Trimming removed 3 bases from V and 1 base from J, with 13 bases in between. The length of the CDR3 is 16 residues. The V gene's germline CDR1 is MNHNS and CDR2 SASEGT. The CDR3 DNA sequence: TGTGCCAGCAGTGATTGGCGTTGGGAGTCTGGAAACACCATATATTTT. Translation gives CASSDWRWESGNTIYF.

The genes are TRBV2 and TRBJ1-5; D gene uncertain. CDR3 length: 13 residues. The V gene lost 9 bases and the J gene lost 5 bases, with 14 bases spanning the gap. Germline values: CDR1 SNHLY, CDR2 FYNNEI. As DNA, the CDR3 is TGTGCCAGTACCAGGCTGGGTGATCAGCCCCAGCATTTT. Translation gives CASTRLGDQPQHF.

The CDR3 sequence is CASSPPLGQGDQPQHF. CDR3 nucleotide sequence: TGTGCCAGCTCACCACCGTTGGGACAGGGGGATCAGCCCCAGCATTTT. The J gene is TRBJ1-5, the V gene TRBV18, with 11 bases that match TRBD1. CDR1 and CDR2 (germline): KGHSH, LQKENI. The ends lost 0 bases at V and 5 bases at J; junction bases unmatched: 3. This CDR3 has 16 residues.

Notes on this clone: The same CDR3 can be traced to other DNA sequences in this sample. This chain links TRBV2 with TRBJ1-2; 7 bases agree with TRBD1. J was trimmed by 2 bases and V by 6 bases; bases with no gene match: 3. Germline V lookup: CDR1 SNHLY, CDR2 FYNNEI. CDR3 length equals 13 residues. Here the CDR3 reads CASSLDRNYGYTF. Here the CDR3 DNA reads TGTGCCAGCAGCCTGGACAGGAACTATGGCTACACCTTC.

The V gene is TRBV7-9, the J gene TRBJ2-3, with 7 bases identical to TRBD2. CDR3 length equals 15 residues. Trimming cost V 5 bases and J 5 bases; bases outside gene matches: 10. Germline V gene lookup returns CDR1 SEHNR and CDR2 FQNEAQ (reference sequence). DNA of the CDR3: TGTGCCAGCAGCCCCTCCCGAACTAGCGTAGATACGCAGTATTTT. This encodes CASSPSRTSVDTQYF.

This rearrangement joins TRBV5-1 to TRBJ2-2; 16 positions agree with TRBD2. Germline V lookup: CDR1 SGHRS, CDR2 YFSETQ. The CDR3 runs to 18 residues. V shed 4 bases and J 5 bases; nucleotides not matched to a gene: 8. The chain's CDR3 is CASSPGLAGGPRTGELFF. The DNA for the CDR3 is TGCGCCAGCAGCCCGGGACTAGCGGGAGGGCCTCGTACCGGGGAGCTGTTTTTT.

The chain employs TRBV27 and TRBJ2-5; 9 nucleotides match TRBD1. Trimming cost V 7 bases and J 0 bases; bases outside gene matches: 12. Looked up from germline, CDR1 is MNHEY and CDR2 is SMNVEV (reference sequence). This CDR3 has 17 amino acids. CDR3 protein: CASTPPWDRDYQETQYF. In DNA form, the CDR3 reads TGTGCCAGCACCCCACCCTGGGACAGGGATTACCAAGAGACCCAGTACTTC.

This chain joins TRBV2 and TRBJ1-4, with D perhaps TRBD1 (5 bases). V lost 7 bases and J 4 bases, leaving 16 bases between the germline ends. This CDR3 contains 15 residues. Germline V gene lookup returns CDR1 SNHLY and CDR2 FYNNEI. The CDR3 region is CASKGSGGDNEKLFF. Here the CDR3 DNA reads TGTGCCAGCAAAGGGAGTGGGGGAGATAATGAAAAACTGTTTTTT.

A single count supports this clone. Different DNA sequences within this sample yield the same CDR3. The gene calls are TRBV7-3 and TRBJ2-2; D unresolved. There are 16 residues in the CDR3. V lost 1 base and J lost 0, with 9 bases in between. Per the germline V gene, CDR1 is SGHTA and CDR2 is FQGTGA. The CDR3 loop is CASSLNAGTNTGELFF. DNA of the CDR3: TGTGCCAGCAGCTTAAATGCAGGCACGAACACCGGGGAGCTGTTTTTT.

J is TRBJ1-5 and V is TRBV28; D remains ambiguous. The CDR3 is 15 amino acids. V dropped 5 bases and J dropped 2 bases, with 13 bases sitting between them. Looked up from germline, CDR1 is MDHEN and CDR2 is SYDVKM. CDR3 residues: CASSTEARGNQPQHF. The CDR3 coding sequence is TGTGCCAGCAGTACGGAGGCTCGGGGCAATCAGCCCCAGCATTTT.

The genes are TRBV7-6 and TRBJ2-7; no reliable D call. From germline, CDR1 is SGHVS and CDR2 FNYEAQ. Trimming shortened V by 3 bases and J by 0 bases, and 12 bases separated the two germline ends. The CDR3 spans 15 residues. The CDR3 nucleotides read TGTGCCAGCAGCTTTTATCCAAACCCCTCCTACGAGCAGTACTTC. Residues: CASSFYPNPSYEQYF.

This sequence joins TRBV4-1 and TRBJ2-2, with D possibly being TRBD2 (6 bases). Germline V gene data show CDR1 as MGHRA and CDR2 as YSYEKL. This CDR3 has 17 amino acids. Deletions cut 4 bases from V and 4 bases from J, with 19 bases between. CDR3 DNA sequence: TGCGCCAGCAGCCGCGGGACTTCCCTTACGTCCACCGGGGAGCTGTTTTTT. Encoded protein: CASSRGTSLTSTGELFF.

V and J are TRBV18 and TRBJ2-6; D is perhaps TRBD1 or TRBD2 (5 bases each). CDR3 size: 20 residues. The ends were cut back, 6 bases at V and 4 bases at J, with 28 bases in the middle. Per germline, CDR1 KGHSH and CDR2 LQKENI. The CDR3 protein is CASSPRLLGTGYSGANVLTF. CDR3 sequence (DNA): TGTGCCAGCTCCCCTCGTTTATTGGGGACGGGCTACTCCGGGGCCAACGTCCTGACTTTC.

The chain has TRBV7-2 and TRBJ2-4; D is possibly TRBD2 (6 bases). Germline CDR1 reads SGHTA; CDR2 reads FQGNSA. V lost 1 base, J lost 0 bases, and 10 bases lay in between. The CDR3 contains 16 residues. The chain's CDR3 is CASSLGGALAKNIQYF. In nucleotides, the CDR3 is TGTGCCAGCAGCTTAGGCGGGGCCCTAGCCAAAAACATTCAGTACTTC. Together with reference TRBV7-2 and TRBJ2-4, the CDR3 gives the full variable domain: GAGVSQSPSNKVTEKGKDVELRCDPISGHTALYWYRQSLGQGLEFLIYFQGNSAPDKSGLPSDRFSAERTGGSVSTLTIQRTQQEDSAVYLCASSLGGALAKNIQYFGAGTRLSVL.

Note on this clone: The sample holds other DNA sequences that translate to the same CDR3. The genes are TRBV29-1 and TRBJ2-3; D unresolved. Trimming took off 6 bases at V and 0 bases at J, with 4 bases between the two ends. The CDR3 is 11 residues long. Germline assignment: CDR1 SQVTM and CDR2 ANQGSEA. CDR3 in amino acids: CSVDSTDTQYF. CDR3 sequence (DNA): TGCAGCGTCGACAGCACAGATACGCAGTATTTT.

This clone was detected only once. This sequence joins TRBV6-1 and TRBJ1-2; D unresolved. CDR3 length: 15 amino acids. Trimming pared 4 bases from V and 0 bases from J, leaving 12 bases between. Germline loops: CDR1 MNHNS, CDR2 SASEGT. CDR3 residues: CASSGSQSANYGYTF. CDR3 coding DNA: TGTGCCAGCAGTGGAAGTCAGAGCGCTAACTATGGCTACACCTTC.

A remark on this clone: This sample includes further DNA sequences coding for the same CDR3. The gene calls are TRBV7-3 and TRBJ2-1; 9 bases align to TRBD2. V trimming: 5 bases; J trimming: 2 bases; junction bases outside the gene matches: 4. In germline, CDR1 is SGHTA, CDR2 FQGTGA. The CDR3 totals 15 residues. The CDR3 sequence is CASSLLAGTYNEQFF. In DNA, the CDR3 is TGTGCCAGCAGCCTTCTAGCGGGAACCTACAATGAGCAGTTCTTC.